This T cell receptor (beta chain) was recorded in a study of tumor T cells in aggressive B-cell lymphoma. This clone was counted once. CDR1 and CDR2 (germline): SQVTM, ANQGSEA. This CDR3 comprises 18 residues. V shed 8 bases, J shed 4 bases, and the junction held 19 bases outside the gene matches. TCRdb's copy holds only in-frame clones and misses some; the assay was immunoSEQ multiplex PCR. Here the sample spans roughly 700 clones, around 90% being singletons. The sample was tumor tissue. The chain couples TRBV29-1 to TRBJ2-1, with TRBD2 identical over 11 bases. This receptor was taken from an adult with diffuse large B cell lymphoma. In DNA form, the CDR3 reads TGCAGCATCCGGCTCCTGGGTCTAGCGGGGGGTCCTTACAATGAGCAGTTCTTC. This gives the protein CSIRLLGLAGGPYNEQFF.